The 12 T cell receptor beta chains below were found in one sample sequenced in a study of blood T cell repertoires in COVID-19. Libraries were prepared by immunoSEQ multiplex PCR; TCRdb keeps only in-frame clonotypes and omits some of them. The table includes tens of thousands of clones, about nine tenths detected once. Sequencing input: peripheral blood. The receptors come from a human donor in a cohort sampled during active COVID-19.

The CDR3 region has the DNA TGTGCCAGCAGCTCCACAGGGGGCACTGAAGCTTTCTTT. Translation gives CASSSTGGTEAFF. The chain combines TRBV13 with TRBJ1-1, with TRBD1 matching 8 bases. The CDR3 has 13 amino acids. V shed 4 bases, J shed 4 bases, and the junction held 2 bases outside the gene matches. Germline V gene lookup returns CDR1 PRHDT and CDR2 FYEKMQ (reference sequence).

The V gene is TRBV4-3, the J gene TRBJ1-2; 10 nucleotides match TRBD1. This CDR3 has 16 amino acids. J was trimmed by 4 bases and V by 2 bases; bases with no gene match: 7. The germline V gene has CDR1 LGHNA and CDR2 YSLEER. The CDR3, as DNA: TGCGCCAGCAGCCAACGACGACAGGGGGCCCGCTATGGCTACACCTTC. As protein: CASSQRRQGARYGYTF.

This chain links TRBV5-1 with TRBJ1-2, with TRBD1 identical over 7 bases. In germline, CDR1 is SGHRS, CDR2 YFSETQ. CDR3 length equals 13 residues. The junction had 7 bases not matched to a gene; V was cut back by 3 bases and J by 8 bases. CDR3 sequence (DNA): TGCGCCAGCAGCTCACTCGACAGGGTCGGCTACACCTTC. Its protein product is CASSSLDRVGYTF.

The chain is built from TRBV2 and TRBJ2-7; 10 nucleotides line up with TRBD2. The CDR3 loop spans 15 amino acids. CDR1 SNHLY and CDR2 FYNNEI come from the germline V gene. J was trimmed by 0 bases and V by 6 bases; bases with no gene match: 5. The CDR3 DNA sequence: TGTGCCAGCAGGTTAGCGGGGGGAATCTCCTACGAGCAGTACTTC. It translates to CASRLAGGISYEQYF.

The rearrangement links TRBV7-2 to TRBJ1-2; D perhaps matches TRBD1 (5 bases). The germline gives CDR1 SGHTA, CDR2 FQGNSA. The CDR3 is 14 residues long. V gave up 0 bases and J gave up 5 bases, with 10 bases separating them. The CDR3 loop reads CASSLAPTAYGYTF. DNA of the CDR3: TGTGCCAGCAGCTTAGCCCCGACAGCATATGGCTACACCTTC.

The chain has TRBV6-6 and TRBJ1-1; 8 nucleotides agree with TRBD1. The CDR3 sequence is 14 residues long. With V trimmed by 2 bases and J by 3 bases, 2 bases remained unmatched. CDR1 MNHNY and CDR2 SVGAGI come from the germline V gene (reference sequence). CDR3: CASSYQGADTEAFF. CDR3 coding DNA: TGTGCCAGCAGTTACCAGGGGGCGGACACTGAAGCTTTCTTT.

The chain is built from TRBV10-3 and TRBJ2-7, with D unclear. CDR3 size: 12 residues. V was trimmed by 5 bases and J by 4 bases, leaving 9 bases between them. Germline loops: CDR1 ENHRY, CDR2 SYGVKD. The DNA for the CDR3 is TGTGCCATCAGTCCTAACCTTTACGAGCAGTACTTC. Encoded protein: CAISPNLYEQYF.

This chain connects TRBV6-5 to TRBJ1-6; TRBD1 matches at 8 bases. Trimming cost V 6 bases and J 9 bases; bases outside gene matches: 10. Germline V gives CDR1 MNHEY, CDR2 SVGAGI. CDR3 size: 15 residues. CDR3 sequence (DNA): TGTGCCAGCAGCCTCGGACAGGGTTATCGTTCACCCCTCCACTTT. The encoded protein is CASSLGQGYRSPLHF.

The chain combines TRBV27 with TRBJ1-5, with a possible D match to TRBD1 (6 bases). Germline-derived CDR1 and CDR2 are MNHEY and SMNVEV (reference sequence). The CDR3 loop spans 17 amino acids. Deletions cut 3 bases from V and 1 base from J, with 16 bases between. As DNA, the CDR3 is TGTGCCAGCAGTTTTATTGGAGGGGGACTAAGCAATCAGCCCCAGCATTTT. Its translation: CASSFIGGGLSNQPQHF.

This clone was counted a few times. The V and J genes are TRBV27 and TRBJ2-7, with 7 bases matching TRBD1. V lost 2 bases and J lost 1; bases outside the gene matches: 5. This CDR3 has 15 amino acids. The germline gives CDR1 MNHEY, CDR2 SMNVEV (reference sequence). The CDR3 DNA sequence: TGTGCCAGCAGTTTAACCGGGACAGATTCCTACGAGCAGTACTTC. Translation gives CASSLTGTDSYEQYF.

The V call is TRBV19, the J call TRBJ2-7, with no clear D. The CDR3 covers 14 residues. Germline CDR1 reads LNHDA; CDR2 reads SQIVND (reference sequence). V lost 3 bases to trimming and J lost 5 bases, with 14 bases between them. CDR3 nucleotide sequence: TGTGCCAGTAGTATTATAGTGGCGGCGGACGAGCAGTACTTC. It codes for CASSIIVAADEQYF.

V and J are TRBV11-2 and TRBJ1-2, with D hard to call. Germline lookup yields CDR1 SGHAT and CDR2 FQNNGV. The CDR3 consists of 14 residues. The V gene lost 5 bases and the J gene lost 7 bases, with 17 bases spanning the gap. CDR3 bases: TGTGCCAGCAGCCCTCTGGAGGCAGGAGGTGGCTACACCTTC. Translation: CASSPLEAGGGYTF.